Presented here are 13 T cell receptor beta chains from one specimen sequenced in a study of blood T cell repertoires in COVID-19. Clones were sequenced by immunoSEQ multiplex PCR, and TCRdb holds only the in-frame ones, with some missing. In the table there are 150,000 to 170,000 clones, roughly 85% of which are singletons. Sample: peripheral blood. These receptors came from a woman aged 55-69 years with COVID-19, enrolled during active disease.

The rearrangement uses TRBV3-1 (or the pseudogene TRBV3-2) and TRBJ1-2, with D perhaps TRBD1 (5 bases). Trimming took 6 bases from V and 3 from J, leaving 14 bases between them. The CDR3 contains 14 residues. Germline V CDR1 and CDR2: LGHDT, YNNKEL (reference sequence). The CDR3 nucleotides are TGTGCCAGCAGTTCGGAGGGGTGGGACTATGGCTACACCTTC. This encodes CASSSEGWDYGYTF.

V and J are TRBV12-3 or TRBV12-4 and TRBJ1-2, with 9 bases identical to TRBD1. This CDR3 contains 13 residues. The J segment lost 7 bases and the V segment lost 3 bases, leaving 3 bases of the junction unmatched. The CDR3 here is CASSFGTGSGYTF. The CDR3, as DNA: TGTGCCAGCAGTTTCGGGACAGGGTCTGGCTACACCTTC.

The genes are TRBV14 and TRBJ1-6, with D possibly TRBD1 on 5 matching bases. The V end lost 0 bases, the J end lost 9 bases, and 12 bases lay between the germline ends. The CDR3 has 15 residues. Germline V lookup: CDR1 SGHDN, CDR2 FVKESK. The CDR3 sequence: CASSQEKDGGSPLHF. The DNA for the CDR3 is TGTGCCAGCAGCCAAGAGAAAGACGGGGGTTCACCCCTCCACTTT.

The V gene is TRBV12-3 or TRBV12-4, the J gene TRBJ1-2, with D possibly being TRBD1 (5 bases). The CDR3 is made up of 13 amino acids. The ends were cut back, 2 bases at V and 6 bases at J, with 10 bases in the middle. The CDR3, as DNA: TGTGCCAGCAGTTTAATTACCAGGGATGGCTACACCTTC. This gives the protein CASSLITRDGYTF.

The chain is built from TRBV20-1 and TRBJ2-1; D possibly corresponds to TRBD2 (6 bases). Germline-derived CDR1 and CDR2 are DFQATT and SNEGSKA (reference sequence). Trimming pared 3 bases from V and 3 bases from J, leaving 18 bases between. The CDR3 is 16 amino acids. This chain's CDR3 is CSASSIGLWSYNEQFF. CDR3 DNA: TGCAGTGCTAGTTCCATTGGACTATGGAGCTACAATGAGCAGTTCTTC.

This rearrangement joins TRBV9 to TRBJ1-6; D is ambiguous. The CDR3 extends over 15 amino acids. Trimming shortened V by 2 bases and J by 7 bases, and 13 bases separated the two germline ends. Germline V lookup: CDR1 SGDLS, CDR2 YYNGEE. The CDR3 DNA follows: TGTGCCAGCAGCGTGTTATTGGGCGGGAATTCACCCCTCCACTTT. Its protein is CASSVLLGGNSPLHF.

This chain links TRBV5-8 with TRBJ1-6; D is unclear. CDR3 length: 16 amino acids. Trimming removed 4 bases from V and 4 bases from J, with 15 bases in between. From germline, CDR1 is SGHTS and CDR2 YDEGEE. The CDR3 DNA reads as TGTGCCAGCAGCCCGCGGAACTCCTTATATAATTCACCCCTCCACTTT. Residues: CASSPRNSLYNSPLHF.

CDR3: CASSEAGTGIYEQYV. Written as DNA, the CDR3 is TGTGCCAGCAGTGAAGCCGGGACAGGGATCTACGAGCAGTACGTC. The genes are TRBV6-1 and TRBJ2-7; 9 bases agree with TRBD1. The CDR3 has 15 amino acids. V trimming: 0 bases; J trimming: 3 bases; junction bases outside the gene matches: 3. Germline CDR1 MNHNS, CDR2 SASEGT.

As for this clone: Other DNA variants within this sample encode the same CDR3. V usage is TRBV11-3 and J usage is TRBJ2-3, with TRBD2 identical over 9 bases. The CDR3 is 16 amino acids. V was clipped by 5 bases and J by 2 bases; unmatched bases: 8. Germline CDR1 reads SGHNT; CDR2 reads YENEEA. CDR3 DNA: TGTGCCAGCAGCCAGAGGGCGGGGGGGTACACAGATACGCAGTATTTT. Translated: CASSQRAGGYTDTQYF.

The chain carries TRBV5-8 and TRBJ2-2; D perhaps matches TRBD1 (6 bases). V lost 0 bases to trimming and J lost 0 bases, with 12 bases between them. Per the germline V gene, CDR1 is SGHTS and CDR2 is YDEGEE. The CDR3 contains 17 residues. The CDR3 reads CASSLGFRGTNTGELFF. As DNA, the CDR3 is TGTGCCAGCAGCTTGGGGTTTAGGGGGACGAACACCGGGGAGCTGTTTTTT.

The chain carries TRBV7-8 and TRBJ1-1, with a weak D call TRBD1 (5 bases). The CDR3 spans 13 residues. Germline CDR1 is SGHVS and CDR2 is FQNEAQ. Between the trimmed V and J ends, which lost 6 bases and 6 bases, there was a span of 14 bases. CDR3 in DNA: TGTGCCAGCAGACCCCACCAGGGCTCTGAAGCTTTCTTT. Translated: CASRPHQGSEAFF.

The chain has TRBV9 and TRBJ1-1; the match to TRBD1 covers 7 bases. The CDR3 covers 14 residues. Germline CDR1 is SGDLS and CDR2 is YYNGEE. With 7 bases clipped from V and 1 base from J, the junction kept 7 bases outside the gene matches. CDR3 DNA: TGTGCCAGCGGAAGACAGGGACCGAACACTGAAGCTTTCTTT. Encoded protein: CASGRQGPNTEAFF.

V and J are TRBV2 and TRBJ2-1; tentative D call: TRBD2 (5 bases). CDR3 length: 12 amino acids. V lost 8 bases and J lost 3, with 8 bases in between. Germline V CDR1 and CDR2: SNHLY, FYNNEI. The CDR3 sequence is CASGSGYNEQFF. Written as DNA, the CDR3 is TGTGCCAGCGGGAGTGGCTACAATGAGCAGTTCTTC.